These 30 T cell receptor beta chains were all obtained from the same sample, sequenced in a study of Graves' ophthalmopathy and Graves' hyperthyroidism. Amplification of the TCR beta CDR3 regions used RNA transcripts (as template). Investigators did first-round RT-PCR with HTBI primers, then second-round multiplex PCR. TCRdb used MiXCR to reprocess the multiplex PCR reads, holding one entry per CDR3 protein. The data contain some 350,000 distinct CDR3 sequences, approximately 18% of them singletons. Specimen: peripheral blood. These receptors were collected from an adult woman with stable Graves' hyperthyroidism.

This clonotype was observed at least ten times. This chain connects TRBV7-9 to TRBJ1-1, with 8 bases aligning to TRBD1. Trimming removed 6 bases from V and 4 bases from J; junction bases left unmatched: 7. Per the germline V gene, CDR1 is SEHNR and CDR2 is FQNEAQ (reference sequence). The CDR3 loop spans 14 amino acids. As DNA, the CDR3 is TGTGCCAGCAGATCAGGGGGCGCAGGCACTGAAGCTTTCTTT. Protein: CASRSGGAGTEAFF. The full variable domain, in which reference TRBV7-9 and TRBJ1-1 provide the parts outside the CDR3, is DTGVSQNPRHKITKRGQNVTFRCDPISEHNRLYWYRQTLGQGPEFLTYFQNEAQLEKSRLLSDRFSAERPKGSFSTLEIQRTEQGDSAMYLCASRSGGAGTEAFFGQGTRLTVV.

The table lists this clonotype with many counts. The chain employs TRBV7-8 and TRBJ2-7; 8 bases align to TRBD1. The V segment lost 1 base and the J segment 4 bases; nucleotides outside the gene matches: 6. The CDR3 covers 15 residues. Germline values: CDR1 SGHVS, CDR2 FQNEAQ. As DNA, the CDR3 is TGTGCCAGCAGCTTAGTGTCGGGACAGGTATACGAGCAGTACTTC. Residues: CASSLVSGQVYEQYF.

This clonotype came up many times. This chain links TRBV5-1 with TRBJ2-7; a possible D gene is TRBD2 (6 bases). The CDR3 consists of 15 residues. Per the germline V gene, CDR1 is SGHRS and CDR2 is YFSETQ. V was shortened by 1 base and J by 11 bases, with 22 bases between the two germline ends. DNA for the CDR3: TGCGCCAGCAGCTTGCTTGGCGGGATCCCTCCTGAGGAGTACTTC. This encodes CASSLLGGIPPEEYF. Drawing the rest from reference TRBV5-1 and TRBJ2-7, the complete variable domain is KAGVTQTPRYLIKTRGQQVTLSCSPISGHRSVSWYQQTPGQGLQFLFEYFSETQRNKGNFPGRFSGRQFSNSRSEMNVSTLELGDSALYLCASSLLGGIPPEEYFGPGTRLTVT.

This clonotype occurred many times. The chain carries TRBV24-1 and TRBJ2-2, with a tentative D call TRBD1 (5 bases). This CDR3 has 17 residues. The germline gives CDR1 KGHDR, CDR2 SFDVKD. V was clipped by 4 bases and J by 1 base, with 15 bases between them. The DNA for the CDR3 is TGTGCCACCAGTGACCAGACAGTCCCAAGGAACACCGGGGAGCTGTTTTTT. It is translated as CATSDQTVPRNTGELFF.

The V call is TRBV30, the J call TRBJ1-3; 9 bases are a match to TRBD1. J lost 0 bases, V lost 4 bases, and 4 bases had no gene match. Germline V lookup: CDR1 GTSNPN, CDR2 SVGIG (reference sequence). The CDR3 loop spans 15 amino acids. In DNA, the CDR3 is TGTGCCTGGACTCGGGACAGGGTCTCTGGAAACACCATATATTTT. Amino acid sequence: CAWTRDRVSGNTIYF.

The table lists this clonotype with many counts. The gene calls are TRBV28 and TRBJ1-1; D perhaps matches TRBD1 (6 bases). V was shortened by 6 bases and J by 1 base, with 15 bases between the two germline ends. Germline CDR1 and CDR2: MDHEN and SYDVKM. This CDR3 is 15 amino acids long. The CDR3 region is CASSYDRRRNTEAFF. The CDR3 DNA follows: TGTGCCAGCAGCTATGACAGGAGACGGAACACTGAAGCTTTCTTT. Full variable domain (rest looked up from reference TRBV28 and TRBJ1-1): DVKVTQSSRYLVKRTGEKVFLECVQDMDHENMFWYRQDPGLGLRLIYFSYDVKMKEKGDIPEGYSVSREKKERFSLILESASTNQTSMYLCASSYDRRRNTEAFFGQGTRLTVV.

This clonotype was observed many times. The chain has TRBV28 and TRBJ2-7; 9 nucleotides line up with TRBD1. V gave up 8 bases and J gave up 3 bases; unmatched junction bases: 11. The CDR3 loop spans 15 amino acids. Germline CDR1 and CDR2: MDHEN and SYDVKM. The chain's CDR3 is CASSPRDRVGYEQYF. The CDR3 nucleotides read TGTGCCAGCTCTCCGAGGGACAGGGTTGGCTACGAGCAGTACTTC.

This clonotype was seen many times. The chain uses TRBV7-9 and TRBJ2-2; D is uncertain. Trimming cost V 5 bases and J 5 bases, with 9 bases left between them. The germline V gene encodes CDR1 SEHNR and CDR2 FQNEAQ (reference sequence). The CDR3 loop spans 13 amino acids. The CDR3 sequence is CASSPASTGELFF. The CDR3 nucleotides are TGTGCCAGCAGCCCCGCCTCAACCGGGGAGCTGTTTTTT.

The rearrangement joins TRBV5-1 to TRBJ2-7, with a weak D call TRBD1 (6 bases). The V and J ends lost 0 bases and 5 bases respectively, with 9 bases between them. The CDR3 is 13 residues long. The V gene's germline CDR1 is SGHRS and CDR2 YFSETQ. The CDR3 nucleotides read TGCGCCAGCAGCTTGGCGCAGGGGAACGAGCAGTACTTC. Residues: CASSLAQGNEQYF.

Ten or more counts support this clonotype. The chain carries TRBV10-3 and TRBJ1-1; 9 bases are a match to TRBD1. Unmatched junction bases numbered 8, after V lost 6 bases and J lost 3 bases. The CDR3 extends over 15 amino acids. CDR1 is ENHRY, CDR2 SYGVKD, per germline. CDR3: CAIRSTGGGYTEAFF. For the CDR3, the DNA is TGTGCCATCAGGTCAACAGGGGGCGGATACACTGAAGCTTTCTTT.

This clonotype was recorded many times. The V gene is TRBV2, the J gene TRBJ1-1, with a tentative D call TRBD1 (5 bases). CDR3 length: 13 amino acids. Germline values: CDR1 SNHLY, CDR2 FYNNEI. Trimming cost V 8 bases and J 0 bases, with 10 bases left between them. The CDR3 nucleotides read TGTGCCAGCGGGGGGACCTTGAACACTGAAGCTTTCTTT. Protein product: CASGGTLNTEAFF.

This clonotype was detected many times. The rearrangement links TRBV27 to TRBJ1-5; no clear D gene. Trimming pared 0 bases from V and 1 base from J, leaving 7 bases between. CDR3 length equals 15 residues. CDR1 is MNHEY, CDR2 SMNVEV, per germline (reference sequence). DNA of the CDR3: TGTGCCAGCAGTTTATCGCCGGGGAGCAATCAGCCCCAGCATTTT. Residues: CASSLSPGSNQPQHF.

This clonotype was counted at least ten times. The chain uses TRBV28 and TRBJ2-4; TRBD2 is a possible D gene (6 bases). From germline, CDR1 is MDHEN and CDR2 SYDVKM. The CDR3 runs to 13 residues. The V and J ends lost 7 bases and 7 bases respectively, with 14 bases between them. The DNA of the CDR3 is TGTGCCAGCACCCCGTCCGGGAGCAACATTCAGTACTTC. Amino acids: CASTPSGSNIQYF. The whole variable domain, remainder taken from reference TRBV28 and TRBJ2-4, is DVKVTQSSRYLVKRTGEKVFLECVQDMDHENMFWYRQDPGLGLRLIYFSYDVKMKEKGDIPEGYSVSREKKERFSLILESASTNQTSMYLCASTPSGSNIQYFGAGTRLSVL.

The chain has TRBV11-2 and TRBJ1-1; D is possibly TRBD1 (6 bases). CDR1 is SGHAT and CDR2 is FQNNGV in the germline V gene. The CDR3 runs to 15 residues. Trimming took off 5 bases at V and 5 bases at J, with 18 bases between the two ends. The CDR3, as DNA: TGTGCCAGCAGCAACCACAGGGTACCGGGGACTGAAGCTTTCTTT. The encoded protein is CASSNHRVPGTEAFF.

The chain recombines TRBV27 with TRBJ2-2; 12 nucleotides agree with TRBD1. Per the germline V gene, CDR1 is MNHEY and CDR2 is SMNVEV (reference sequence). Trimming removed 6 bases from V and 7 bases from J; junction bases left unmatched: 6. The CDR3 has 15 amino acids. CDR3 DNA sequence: TGTGCCAGCAGGGAAGGGACAGGGGGCATCGGGGAGCTGTTTTTT. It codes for CASREGTGGIGELFF.

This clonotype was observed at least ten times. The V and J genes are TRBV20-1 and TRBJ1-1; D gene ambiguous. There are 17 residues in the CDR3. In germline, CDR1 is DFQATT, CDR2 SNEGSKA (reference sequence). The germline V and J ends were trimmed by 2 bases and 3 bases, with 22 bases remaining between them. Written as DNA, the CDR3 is TGCAGTGCTAGATACAGTTGGCAGGTTGAATGGGACACTGAAGCTTTCTTT. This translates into CSARYSWQVEWDTEAFF.

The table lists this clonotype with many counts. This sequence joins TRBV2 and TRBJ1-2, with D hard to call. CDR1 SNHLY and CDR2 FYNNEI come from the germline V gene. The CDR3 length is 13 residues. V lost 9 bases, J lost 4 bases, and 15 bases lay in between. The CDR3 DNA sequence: TGTGCCAGTCACAGCGCCCCCGGCTATGGCTACACCTTC. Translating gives CASHSAPGYGYTF. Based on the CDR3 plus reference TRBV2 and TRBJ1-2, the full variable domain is EPEVTQTPSHQVTQMGQEVILRCVPISNHLYFYWYRQILGQKVEFLVSFYNNEISEKSEIFDDQFSVERPDGSNFTLKIRSTKLEDSAMYFCASHSAPGYGYTFGSGTRLTVV.

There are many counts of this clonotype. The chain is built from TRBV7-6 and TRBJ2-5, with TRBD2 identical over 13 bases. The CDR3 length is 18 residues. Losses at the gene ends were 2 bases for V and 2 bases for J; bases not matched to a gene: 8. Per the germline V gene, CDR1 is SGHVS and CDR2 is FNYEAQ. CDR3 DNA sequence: TGTGCCAGCAGCTTAATCAGGACTAGCGGGAGAGGGCAAGAGACCCAGTACTTC. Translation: CASSLIRTSGRGQETQYF.

The DNA of the CDR3 is TGTGCCAGCAGCGAAGACACGGTCACTGAAGCTTTCTTT. Residues: CASSEDTVTEAFF. J is TRBJ1-1 and V is TRBV7-9; the D is unclear. This CDR3 is 13 amino acids long. CDR1 SEHNR and CDR2 FQNEAQ come from the germline V gene (reference sequence). V was clipped by 5 bases and J by 4 bases, with 11 bases between them.

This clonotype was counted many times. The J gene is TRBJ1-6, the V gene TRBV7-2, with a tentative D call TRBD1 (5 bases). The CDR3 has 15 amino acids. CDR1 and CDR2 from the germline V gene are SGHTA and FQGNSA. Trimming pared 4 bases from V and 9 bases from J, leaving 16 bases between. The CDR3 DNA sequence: TGTGCCAGCAGCTACGGGGGATTAGAGAGTTCACCCCTCCACTTT. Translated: CASSYGGLESSPLHF.

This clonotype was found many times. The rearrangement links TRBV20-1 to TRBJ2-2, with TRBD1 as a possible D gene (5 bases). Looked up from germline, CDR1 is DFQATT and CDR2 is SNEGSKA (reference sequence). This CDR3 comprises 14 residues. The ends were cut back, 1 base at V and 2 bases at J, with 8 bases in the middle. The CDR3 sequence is CSARGQGNTGELFF. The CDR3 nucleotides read TGCAGTGCTAGAGGGCAGGGAAACACCGGGGAGCTGTTTTTT.

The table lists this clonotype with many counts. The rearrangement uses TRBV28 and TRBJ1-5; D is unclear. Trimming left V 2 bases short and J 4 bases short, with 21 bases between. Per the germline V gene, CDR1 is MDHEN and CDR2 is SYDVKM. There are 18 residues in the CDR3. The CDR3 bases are TGTGCCAGCAGTTTAGATGGGTCAGCTTATGGAGAAAATCAGCCCCAGCATTTT. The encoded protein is CASSLDGSAYGENQPQHF. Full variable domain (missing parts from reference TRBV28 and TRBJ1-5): DVKVTQSSRYLVKRTGEKVFLECVQDMDHENMFWYRQDPGLGLRLIYFSYDVKMKEKGDIPEGYSVSREKKERFSLILESASTNQTSMYLCASSLDGSAYGENQPQHFGDGTRLSIL.

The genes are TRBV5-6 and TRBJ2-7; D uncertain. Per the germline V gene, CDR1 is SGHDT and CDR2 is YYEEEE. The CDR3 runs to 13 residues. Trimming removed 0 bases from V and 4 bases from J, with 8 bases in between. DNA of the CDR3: TGTGCCAGCAGCTTGGTAGCAGATTACGAGCAGTACTTC. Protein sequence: CASSLVADYEQYF.

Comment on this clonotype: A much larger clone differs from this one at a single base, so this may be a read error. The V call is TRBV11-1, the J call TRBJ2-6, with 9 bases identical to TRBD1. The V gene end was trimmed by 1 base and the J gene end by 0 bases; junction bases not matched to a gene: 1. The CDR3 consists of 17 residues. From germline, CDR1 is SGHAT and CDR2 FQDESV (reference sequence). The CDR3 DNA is TGTGCCAGCAGCTTAGGGGGACAGGGCTCTGGGGCCAACGTCCTGACTTTC. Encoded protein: CASSLGGQGSGANVLTF.

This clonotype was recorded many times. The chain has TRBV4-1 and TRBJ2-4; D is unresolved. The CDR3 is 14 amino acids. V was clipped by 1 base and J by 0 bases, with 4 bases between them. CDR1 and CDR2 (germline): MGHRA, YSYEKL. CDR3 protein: CASSQGGAKNIQYF. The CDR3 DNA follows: TGCGCCAGCAGCCAAGGCGGAGCCAAAAACATTCAGTACTTC.

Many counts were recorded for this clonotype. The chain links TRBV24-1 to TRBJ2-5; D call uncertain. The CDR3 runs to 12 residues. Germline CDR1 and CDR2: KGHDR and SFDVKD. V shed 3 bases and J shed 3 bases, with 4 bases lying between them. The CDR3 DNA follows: TGTGCCACCAGTGATGAAAAAGAGACCCAGTACTTC. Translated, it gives CATSDEKETQYF.

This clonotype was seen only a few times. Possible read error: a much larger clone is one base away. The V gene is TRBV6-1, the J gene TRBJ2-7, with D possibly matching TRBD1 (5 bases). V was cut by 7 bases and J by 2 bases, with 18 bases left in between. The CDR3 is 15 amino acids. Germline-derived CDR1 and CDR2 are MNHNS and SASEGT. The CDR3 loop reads CASTREAGLPYEQYF. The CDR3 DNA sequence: TGTGCCAGCACCCGAGAGGCAGGGCTGCCCTACGAGCAGTACTTC.

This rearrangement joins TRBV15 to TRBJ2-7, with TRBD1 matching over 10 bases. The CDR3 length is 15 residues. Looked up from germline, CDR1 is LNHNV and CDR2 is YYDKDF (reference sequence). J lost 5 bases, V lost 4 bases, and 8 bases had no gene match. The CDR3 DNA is TGTGCCACCAGCAAGGTGGACAGGGGGTTCCACGAGCAGTACTTC. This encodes CATSKVDRGFHEQYF.

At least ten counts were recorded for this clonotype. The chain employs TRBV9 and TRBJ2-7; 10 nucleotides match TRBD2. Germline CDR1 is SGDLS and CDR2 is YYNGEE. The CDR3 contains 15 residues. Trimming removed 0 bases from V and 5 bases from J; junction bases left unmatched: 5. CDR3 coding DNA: TGTGCCAGCAGCGTAGAGGCTAGCGGGAGAAACGAGCAGTACTTC. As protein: CASSVEASGRNEQYF.

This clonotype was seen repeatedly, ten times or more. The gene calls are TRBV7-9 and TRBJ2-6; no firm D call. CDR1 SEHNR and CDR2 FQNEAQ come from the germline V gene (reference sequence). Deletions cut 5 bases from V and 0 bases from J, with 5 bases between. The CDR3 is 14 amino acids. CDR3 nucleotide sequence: TGTGCCAGCAGCATGAACTCTGGGGCCAACGTCCTGACTTTC. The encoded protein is CASSMNSGANVLTF.